A selection of T cell receptor beta chains follows, all from one sample in a study of shared clonotypes between healthy human individuals. TCRdb keeps only in-frame clones here, not all; method: immunoSEQ multiplex PCR. The sample lists more than 2 million clones, 85% to 95% seen once, with more than 0.1% in the top ten. The sequencing input was naive CD4+ T cells sorted from blood. Receptor source: a man younger than 35 in good health. Each CDR3 is given with its conserved first and last residue. Fields, in order: V gene, D gene, clone size, CDR3 protein. A D gene is named only where the DNA matches it firmly. A row's size may be missing; if present it is once, few, many or a size class.

v_gene: TRBV7-9
d_gene: TRBD1
abundance: .
CDR3aa: CASSVQGMNTEAFF

v_gene: TRBV10-3
d_gene: .
abundance: .
CDR3aa: CAIGDSGPETQYF

v_gene: TRBV5-4
d_gene: .
abundance: .
CDR3aa: CASSSGDLVGNTEAFF

v_gene: TRBV10-2
d_gene: .
abundance: .
CDR3aa: CASSEGGEQYF

v_gene: TRBV18
d_gene: .
abundance: .
CDR3aa: CASSQELQETQYF

v_gene: TRBV25-1
d_gene: TRBD2
abundance: .
CDR3aa: CASSPGGLAGNLHEQYF

v_gene: TRBV5-3
d_gene: .
abundance: .
CDR3aa: CARSWSGVYEQYF

v_gene: TRBV10-3
d_gene: .
abundance: .
CDR3aa: CAIGSVPGVGETQYF

v_gene: TRBV7-8
d_gene: .
abundance: once
CDR3aa: CASSPKRDPAVTNTEAFF

v_gene: TRBV29-1
d_gene: .
abundance: .
CDR3aa: CSVEDHGQGFFSEQYF

v_gene: TRBV18
d_gene: TRBD1
abundance: .
CDR3aa: CASSLRDRTNTEAFF

v_gene: TRBV30
d_gene: .
abundance: .
CDR3aa: CAWSVYRKNQPQHF

v_gene: TRBV6-6
d_gene: .
abundance: once
CDR3aa: CASSQVGTEAFF

v_gene: TRBV11-3
d_gene: TRBD2
abundance: .
CDR3aa: CASSYVTAGGPNEQFF

v_gene: TRBV5-1
d_gene: .
abundance: .
CDR3aa: CASSPDWPGTDTQYF

v_gene: TRBV21-1
d_gene: .
abundance: once
CDR3aa: CASSNTTSIF

v_gene: TRBV28
d_gene: TRBD2
abundance: .
CDR3aa: CASSSAGAATYNEQFF

v_gene: TRBV11-1
d_gene: TRBD1
abundance: .
CDR3aa: CASSLAGQGFGEQYF

v_gene: TRBV7-2
d_gene: TRBD1
abundance: .
CDR3aa: CASSLRTGSASDTQYF

v_gene: TRBV30
d_gene: .
abundance: .
CDR3aa: CAWRNRGGYPEAFF

v_gene: TRBV7-2
d_gene: TRBD1
abundance: .
CDR3aa: CASSSPAGQGGFEQYF

v_gene: TRBV30
d_gene: TRBD2
abundance: .
CDR3aa: CAWSAYPKREAYEQYF

v_gene: TRBV10-3
d_gene: .
abundance: .
CDR3aa: CAISEETGELFF

v_gene: TRBV5-5
d_gene: .
abundance: .
CDR3aa: CASSLDRASDTQYF

v_gene: TRBV6-5
d_gene: .
abundance: .
CDR3aa: CASSRGRTNSPLHF

v_gene: TRBV18
d_gene: .
abundance: .
CDR3aa: CASSLEGGTQYF

v_gene: TRBV28
d_gene: TRBD2
abundance: .
CDR3aa: CASSLRAGGTYEQYF

v_gene: TRBV7-9
d_gene: TRBD1
abundance: .
CDR3aa: CASSIGQGGSGELFF

v_gene: TRBV6-5
d_gene: .
abundance: .
CDR3aa: CASGGGAEQFF

v_gene: TRBV5-1
d_gene: .
abundance: .
CDR3aa: CASSGVGTVYNEQFF

v_gene: TRBV7-9
d_gene: TRBD1
abundance: .
CDR3aa: CASSLARGLMTSSYEQYF

v_gene: TRBV14
d_gene: .
abundance: .
CDR3aa: CASSTPTEKNTEAFF

v_gene: TRBV10-3
d_gene: .
abundance: .
CDR3aa: CAISDDSKGQPQHF

v_gene: TRBV29-1
d_gene: .
abundance: .
CDR3aa: CSVAADLNTEAFF

v_gene: TRBV15
d_gene: TRBD1
abundance: .
CDR3aa: CATSREGGTGGTDTQYF

v_gene: TRBV19
d_gene: TRBD1
abundance: .
CDR3aa: CASSILQRQGSTF

v_gene: TRBV5-1
d_gene: .
abundance: .
CDR3aa: CASSLGGSQREQYF

v_gene: TRBV10-3
d_gene: .
abundance: few
CDR3aa: CAIRFSSNQPQHF

v_gene: TRBV12-2
d_gene: .
abundance: .
CDR3aa: CAIKRGAQETQYF

v_gene: TRBV10-2
d_gene: TRBD1
abundance: .
CDR3aa: CAIGQAGSYEQYF

v_gene: TRBV11-2
d_gene: TRBD2
abundance: .
CDR3aa: CASSRTSGGVKSYEQYF

v_gene: TRBV9
d_gene: TRBD1
abundance: .
CDR3aa: CASSPRTGENEKLFF

v_gene: TRBV27
d_gene: TRBD1
abundance: .
CDR3aa: CASSTGTVYEQYF

v_gene: TRBV6-5
d_gene: TRBD1
abundance: .
CDR3aa: CASSYGTAYTGELFF

v_gene: TRBV18
d_gene: TRBD2
abundance: .
CDR3aa: CASSSTAGGPLYEQYF

v_gene: TRBV27
d_gene: .
abundance: .
CDR3aa: CATVGGPMNTEAFF

v_gene: TRBV5-1
d_gene: TRBD2
abundance: .
CDR3aa: CASSSKTRLRLAGGDEQFF

v_gene: TRBV7-2
d_gene: .
abundance: .
CDR3aa: CASSSLGATGELFF

v_gene: TRBV2
d_gene: .
abundance: .
CDR3aa: CASSRQGIGIDQPQHF

v_gene: TRBV18
d_gene: .
abundance: .
CDR3aa: CASSPLVSGGWSEAFF

v_gene: TRBV6-6
d_gene: .
abundance: once
CDR3aa: CASSYSNTYNEQFF

v_gene: TRBV7-9
d_gene: .
abundance: .
CDR3aa: CASSYGQRGRGNTGELFF

v_gene: TRBV5-1
d_gene: .
abundance: .
CDR3aa: CASSSFPGQGWDTQYF